What follows are 5 T cell receptor beta chains derived from one specimen sequenced in a study of regulatory T cells in long-lasting Graves disease. As to time point: newly diagnosed GD, antithyroid drugs for less than 3 months. Following extraction of RNA from PBMCs, that RNA was used to make the TCR library. According to the study, TCR beta libraries were built with iRepertoire HTBI primers and CDR3-region Arm-PCR. TCRdb re-called the multiplex PCR reads with MiXCR, one entry per CDR3 protein. The sample has hundreds of thousands of distinct CDR3 sequences; approximately 15% are singletons. The sample was also linked to a second study, of T cells in Graves' hyperthyroidism and ophthalmopathy.

Here the sequenced sample was peripheral blood mononuclear cells (PBMCs), taken at new diagnosis, from a patient treated with antithyroid drugs. The receptors were gathered from a woman aged 30 to 39 with Graves disease.

This clonotype appeared many times. V usage is TRBV29-1 and J usage is TRBJ2-5, with D unresolved. This CDR3 contains 12 residues. Per germline, CDR1 SQVTM and CDR2 ANQGSEA. The V end lost 7 bases, the J end lost 2 bases, and 11 bases lay between the germline ends. The CDR3 loop reads CSARTEQETQYF. DNA for the CDR3: TGCAGCGCCAGGACGGAACAAGAGACCCAGTACTTC.

There are many counts of this clonotype. This chain connects TRBV11-1 to TRBJ2-3; unclear D gene. Looked up from germline, CDR1 is SGHAT and CDR2 is FQDESV (reference sequence). Trimming cost V 2 bases and J 6 bases, with 6 bases left between them. The length of the CDR3 is 12 residues. CDR3 nucleotides: TGTGCCAGCAGCTTATATTTGGATACGCAGTATTTT. Amino acid sequence: CASSLYLDTQYF.

This clonotype was counted a few times. This chain uses TRBV6-5 with TRBJ2-4, with no clear D. The V gene lost 0 bases and the J gene lost 2 bases, with 8 bases spanning the gap. The CDR3 extends over 15 amino acids. Germline lookup yields CDR1 MNHEY and CDR2 SVGAGI. Here the CDR3 DNA reads TGTGCCAGCAGTTACTCTGGGTCATCCAAAAACATTCAGTACTTC. Amino acid sequence: CASSYSGSSKNIQYF.

The J gene is TRBJ2-1, the V gene TRBV20-1, with 7 nucleotides matching TRBD2. J gave up 0 bases and V 0 bases, and 5 bases lay outside the gene matches. The CDR3 totals 16 residues. The germline gives CDR1 DFQATT, CDR2 SNEGSKA (reference sequence). The CDR3 protein is CSARDPAGSSYNEQFF. The CDR3 DNA is TGCAGTGCTAGAGACCCAGCGGGGAGCTCCTACAATGAGCAGTTCTTC.

This rearrangement joins TRBV5-6 to TRBJ2-3, with a possible D match to TRBD2 (5 bases). CDR1 and CDR2 from the germline V gene are SGHDT and YYEEEE. The CDR3 extends over 15 amino acids. V was cut by 4 bases and J by 4 bases, with 16 bases left in between. The CDR3 DNA sequence: TGTGCCAGCAGCGGAGAGCGAGGGATCCCAGATACGCAGTATTTT. Amino acids: CASSGERGIPDTQYF. The whole variable domain, remainder taken from reference TRBV5-6 and TRBJ2-3, is DAGVTQSPTHLIKTRGQQVTLRCSPKSGHDTVSWYQQALGQGPQFIFQYYEEEERQRGNFPDRFSGHQFPNYSSELNVNALLLGDSALYLCASSGERGIPDTQYFGPGTRLTVL.